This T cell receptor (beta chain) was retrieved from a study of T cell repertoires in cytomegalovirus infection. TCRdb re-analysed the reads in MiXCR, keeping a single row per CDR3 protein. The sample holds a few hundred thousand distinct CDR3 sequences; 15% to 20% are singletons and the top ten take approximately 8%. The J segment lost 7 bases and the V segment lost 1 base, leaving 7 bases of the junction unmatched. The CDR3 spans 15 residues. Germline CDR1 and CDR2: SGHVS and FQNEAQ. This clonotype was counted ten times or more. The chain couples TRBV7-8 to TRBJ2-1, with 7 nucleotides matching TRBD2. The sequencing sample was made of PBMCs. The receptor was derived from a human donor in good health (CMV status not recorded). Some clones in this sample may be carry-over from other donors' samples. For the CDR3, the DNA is TGTGCCAGCAGCTTAGTTGCGGGAGCGGGAAATGAGCAGTTCTTC. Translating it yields CASSLVAGAGNEQFF.